A selection of T cell receptor beta chains follows, all from one sample in a study of blood T cell repertoires in COVID-19. The repertoire was sequenced with immunoSEQ multiplex PCR; TCRdb's copy has only in-frame clones and lacks some. Here the sample spans about 360,000 clones, roughly 90% being singletons. Sequencing input: peripheral blood. Receptor source: a woman in her sixties or seventies with COVID-19, enrolled during active disease. CDR3s include the opening cysteine and the closing phenylalanine or tryptophan. Each record gives: V gene, D gene, CDR3 protein. A D gene is named only where the DNA matches it firmly.

>TRBV10-3|NA
CAAIGAGNTEAFF
>TRBV14|NA
CASSLNAGFRNTEAFF
>TRBV7-2|TRBD2
CASSLQAGGDTQYF
>TRBV7-2|NA
CASSSGTWPNYGYTF
>TRBV30|NA
CAWSAGSQETQYF
>TRBV7-3|NA
CASSQGGATGTDTQYF
>TRBV5-1|NA
CASSPGSEETQYF
>TRBV12-3/TRBV12-4|NA
CASSPTRDHGYTF
>TRBV4-1|NA
CASSQGGQNEKLFF
>TRBV10-3|TRBD1
CATEGTGAYEQYF
>TRBV27|TRBD2
CASSLTFPRLAGKETQYF
>TRBV29-1|TRBD1
CSARTGSTDTQYF
>TRBV2|TRBD2
CASGSGGAVTGELFF
>TRBV9|TRBD1
CASSEGQGRSPLHF
>TRBV25-1|NA
CASRLLGGGYTF
>TRBV5-1|TRBD1
CASSLAGTGVVYEQYF
>TRBV12-3/TRBV12-4|TRBD2
CACGRVHEQYF
>TRBV6-1|NA
CASSELEQSGNEQFF
>TRBV12-3/TRBV12-4|TRBD1
CASSFRDRSAFF
>TRBV28|TRBD1
CASSQPRDRGLYGYTF
>TRBV19|TRBD1
CASSMGTGEVKTQYF
>TRBV11-3|NA
CASSLSRNSPLHF
>TRBV6-5|TRBD1
CASSYSGTATDTQYF
>TRBV28|NA
CASSSSLRGDQPQHF
>TRBV9|TRBD1
CASSVAGGTEQFF